This T cell receptor (beta chain) was recovered during a study of cytomegalovirus exposure and HLA in healthy donors. Study-wide results and limits: A list of around 150 TCR beta chains associated with cytomegalovirus was given. The dataset shows that most TCR sequences were rare, while some public TCRs occurred in many donors.

Germline V lookup: CDR1 SGHRS, CDR2 YFSETQ. The CDR3 extends over 16 amino acids. Between the trimmed V and J ends, which lost 0 bases and 9 bases, there was a span of 19 bases. About this clone itself: Its antigen is not identified.

This table comes from immunoSEQ multiplex PCR, and its TCRdb copy is limited to in-frame clones, with some not included. Of about 150,000 clones listed, approximately 91% were seen once; the top ten hold 3% to 3.5%. This TCR was sampled from a woman younger than 30 in good health and CMV-seropositive. The rearrangement joins TRBV5-1 to TRBJ2-1; D is perhaps TRBD1 (6 bases). Source material: PBMCs. CDR3 sequence (DNA): TGCGCCAGCAGCTTGGCCGTGTTGGCAGGGGATGGTGAGCAGTTCTTC. This sequence encodes CASSLAVLAGDGEQFF.